This T cell receptor (beta chain) was sequenced during a study of blood T cell repertoires in COVID-19. Study-wide context: Italy, Spain and the United States were the sources of the convalescent and acute COVID-19 samples. From T cells, B-cell-depleted T cells, or PBMCs came the material, which was cDNA or gDNA.

In the original analysis: The assay estimated nucleated cells by amplifying reference gene primers. Measured with immunoSEQ multiplex PCR; TCRdb has only the in-frame clones, and not every one. V and J calls and clone size come straight from that table; D and trimming were deduced from the DNA. The sample includes 290,000 or so clones, approximately 85% of them seen just once. Per the germline V gene, CDR1 is SNHLY and CDR2 is FYNNEI. The V segment lost 7 bases and the J segment 6 bases; nucleotides outside the gene matches: 10. The CDR3 totals 14 residues. V and J are TRBV2 and TRBJ2-3; 7 positions match TRBD2. This clonotype originated in a man aged 50 or older with active or convalescent COVID-19. Sequencing input: peripheral blood. This chain's CDR3 is CASTLREGWDTQYF. CDR3 nucleotides: TGTGCCAGCACGCTGAGGGAGGGGTGGGATACGCAGTATTTT.